The 5 T cell receptor beta chains below all came from one sample that was sequenced in a study of blood T cell repertoires in COVID-19. Libraries were prepared by immunoSEQ multiplex PCR; TCRdb keeps only in-frame clonotypes and omits some of them. The data hold 250,000 to 300,000 clones, with around four fifths observed a single time. The sample comprised PBMCs or T cells enriched from blood (not recorded which). The receptors here all came from a man younger than 40 with acute COVID-19.

This clone has only one observation. V usage is TRBV28 and J usage is TRBJ1-2; D gene unclear. This CDR3 contains 12 residues. Germline V gene sequence: CDR1 MDHEN, CDR2 SYDVKM. The ends were cut back, 6 bases at V and 2 bases at J, with 7 bases in the middle. The DNA for the CDR3 is TGTGCCAGCAGGACAAACAACTATGGCTACACCTTC. It specifies CASRTNNYGYTF.

The chain is built from TRBV7-2 and TRBJ2-5; 11 bases map to TRBD2. The germline CDR1 and CDR2 sequences are SGHTA and FQGNSA. This CDR3 has 16 residues. Germline trimming cut 5 bases from V and 8 bases from J; bases unmatched to any gene: 13. In DNA form, the CDR3 reads TGTGCCAGCAGCCTTAATAGCGGGAGGGTGATAGGAACCCAGTACTTC. Protein sequence: CASSLNSGRVIGTQYF.

This sequence joins TRBV27 and TRBJ2-2, with TRBD2 as a possible D gene (5 bases). The germline CDR1 and CDR2 sequences are MNHEY and SMNVEV (reference sequence). Trimming cost V 0 bases and J 7 bases, with 12 bases left between them. The CDR3 extends over 15 amino acids. In DNA, the CDR3 is TGTGCCAGCAGTTTATCTTTGTGGGAGATCGGGGAGCTGTTTTTT. Residues: CASSLSLWEIGELFF.

This rearrangement joins TRBV29-1 to TRBJ2-2, with D unresolved. V shed 4 bases and J shed 4 bases, with 10 bases lying between them. Germline V gene lookup returns CDR1 SQVTM and CDR2 ANQGSEA. The CDR3 extends over 13 amino acids. The CDR3 DNA sequence: TGCAGCGTTGGCCATCTATCCACCGGGGAGCTGTTTTTT. Residues: CSVGHLSTGELFF.

The rearrangement links TRBV19 to TRBJ2-2; 7 bases match TRBD1. This CDR3 spans 14 amino acids. The V segment lost 6 bases and the J segment 4 bases; nucleotides outside the gene matches: 5. Germline V CDR1 and CDR2: LNHDA, SQIVND (reference sequence). CDR3 amino acids: CASRWDRSTGELFF. For the CDR3, the DNA is TGTGCCAGTAGATGGGACAGAAGCACCGGGGAGCTGTTTTTT.